Shown below are 26 T cell receptor beta chains from a single sample sequenced in a study of T cell responses to AZD1222 COVID-19 vaccine listed by TCRdb under 2021. Sample time point, as interpreted from the label and publication: baseline before first vaccination. Library construction relied on the immunoSEQ multiplex PCR assay. As stored in TCRdb, this immuneACCESS dataset retains in-frame rearrangements with V and J assigned. A fraction of the clones does not appear; measured against another copy, unresolved V genes explain less than half of the discrepancy, and the remainder lacks a known reason. Across this sample there are under 170,000 clones, with roughly 94% seen only once. The top ten clones comprise about 1.3% of the sample. The source was peripheral blood, collected on day 0 of AZD1222 vaccination. The receptors originated from an adult in good health.

V and J are TRBV30 and TRBJ1-2; D perhaps matches TRBD1 (6 bases). V lost 3 bases and J 5 bases, leaving 13 bases between the germline ends. CDR3 size: 13 residues. Per the germline V gene, CDR1 is GTSNPN and CDR2 is SVGIG (reference sequence). The CDR3: CAWSVQGGYGYTF. CDR3 DNA sequence: TGTGCCTGGAGCGTACAGGGAGGGTATGGCTACACCTTC.

As DNA, the CDR3 is TGTGCCAGCAGCCCGGGACCACCCAATCAGCCCCAGCATTTT. Its protein product is CASSPGPPNQPQHF. This rearrangement joins TRBV13 to TRBJ1-5, with D perhaps matching TRBD1 (5 bases). Germline V gene lookup returns CDR1 PRHDT and CDR2 FYEKMQ (reference sequence). Trimming took 5 bases from V and 3 from J, leaving 11 bases between them. This CDR3 has 14 residues.

V and J are TRBV2 and TRBJ2-1; D unresolved. Germline V gene data show CDR1 as SNHLY and CDR2 as FYNNEI. Between the trimmed V and J ends, which lost 2 bases and 1 base, there was a span of 12 bases. The length of the CDR3 is 16 residues. CDR3 in amino acids: CASSETPSASYNEQFF. In DNA, the CDR3 is TGTGCCAGCAGTGAAACCCCCAGCGCGTCCTACAATGAGCAGTTCTTC. Full variable domain (missing parts from reference TRBV2 and TRBJ2-1): EPEVTQTPSHQVTQMGQEVILRCVPISNHLYFYWYRQILGQKVEFLVSFYNNEISEKSEIFDDQFSVERPDGSNFTLKIRSTKLEDSAMYFCASSETPSASYNEQFFGPGTRLTVL.

This clone was seen a single time. This chain links TRBV5-1 with TRBJ2-5, with D unclear. The CDR3 has 12 residues. Germline CDR1 reads SGHRS; CDR2 reads YFSETQ. Trimming cost V 4 bases and J 0 bases, with 4 bases left between them. CDR3 nucleotides: TGCGCCAGCAGCGCAAACCAAGAGACCCAGTACTTC. Its protein product is CASSANQETQYF.

This clone has a single count. The V call is TRBV6-5, the J call TRBJ2-1; TRBD2 is a possible D gene (6 bases). The CDR3 covers 15 residues. Germline V CDR1 and CDR2: MNHEY, SVGAGI. V lost 2 bases, J lost 6 bases, and 14 bases lay in between. The CDR3 nucleotides read TGTGCCAGCAGTTACCGGGACTCAAGCCTCAATGAGCAGTTCTTC. It specifies CASSYRDSSLNEQFF.

The J gene is TRBJ2-2, the V gene TRBV5-6; 7 bases fit TRBD1. CDR1 and CDR2 (germline): SGHDT, YYEEEE. The V segment lost 2 bases and the J segment 8 bases; nucleotides outside the gene matches: 6. The CDR3 has 14 amino acids. CDR3 in DNA: TGTGCCAGCAGCTTCCAGGGGGTAGCGGGGGAGCTGTTTTTT. It is translated as CASSFQGVAGELFF.

V usage is TRBV10-1 and J usage is TRBJ1-6, with D possibly being TRBD1 (5 bases). From germline, CDR1 is WNHNN and CDR2 SYGVQD (reference sequence). Between the trimmed V and J ends, which lost 6 bases and 9 bases, there was a span of 15 bases. This CDR3 is 14 amino acids long. CDR3 sequence: CASRGEQAGSPLHF. The CDR3 coding sequence is TGCGCCAGCAGGGGGGAACAGGCCGGTTCACCCCTCCACTTT.

Remarks on this clone: One end of the junction fails to match germline, which may point to a read error. This rearrangement joins TRBV19 to TRBJ1-5, with TRBD1 matching 7 bases. The CDR3 is 16 residues long. Germline CDR1 and CDR2: LNHDA and SQIVND (reference sequence). The CDR3 loop is CASSIAGGRGIQAQHF. The CDR3 DNA is TGTGCCAGTAGTATAGCAGGGGGACGTGGAATTCAGGCCCAGCATTTT.

This chain links TRBV7-9 with TRBJ2-2; TRBD2 is a possible D gene (5 bases). Between the trimmed V and J ends, which lost 5 bases and 0 bases, there was a span of 13 bases. CDR1 SEHNR and CDR2 FQNEAQ come from the germline V gene (reference sequence). This CDR3 spans 16 amino acids. The CDR3 loop reads CASSTWRAPNTGELFF. DNA of the CDR3: TGTGCCAGCAGCACGTGGCGGGCCCCGAACACCGGGGAGCTGTTTTTT.

The chain is built from TRBV28 and TRBJ1-1; D is undetermined. The V end was cut by 7 bases, the J end by 6 bases, with 18 bases between. Germline assignment: CDR1 MDHEN and CDR2 SYDVKM. This CDR3 has 14 residues. CDR3 sequence: CASTFPTREAEAFF. Here the CDR3 DNA reads TGTGCCAGCACATTTCCTACTCGGGAGGCTGAAGCTTTCTTT.

The rearrangement joins TRBV6-5 to TRBJ2-1, with 7 bases identical to TRBD2. The junction had 3 bases not matched to a gene; V was cut back by 0 bases and J by 7 bases. CDR3 length equals 14 residues. The germline V gene encodes CDR1 MNHEY and CDR2 SVGAGI. The CDR3, as DNA: TGTGCCAGCAGTTACTCCCTAGCGGAGAATGAGCAGTTCTTC. Its protein product is CASSYSLAENEQFF.

The chain carries TRBV5-1 and TRBJ1-5; D possibly corresponds to TRBD1 (5 bases). The V end lost 2 bases, the J end lost 4 bases, and 10 bases lay between the germline ends. The length of the CDR3 is 14 residues. CDR1 and CDR2 (germline): SGHRS, YFSETQ. CDR3 in DNA: TGCGCCAGCAGCTTAGGGGCGGGAAATCAGCCCCAGCATTTT. Its translation is CASSLGAGNQPQHF.

This chain joins TRBV5-1 and TRBJ2-2, with TRBD2 matching over 11 bases. The germline CDR1 and CDR2 sequences are SGHRS and YFSETQ. The CDR3 has 16 residues. Trimming at V came to 2 bases and at J to 3 bases, leaving 3 bases not matched to a gene. The CDR3 reads CASSFLAGGDTGELFF. CDR3 coding DNA: TGCGCCAGCAGCTTTCTAGCGGGAGGTGACACCGGGGAGCTGTTTTTT.

The chain employs TRBV7-6 and TRBJ1-4; the D gene is possibly TRBD1 (5 bases). Trimming removed 2 bases at V and 2 bases at J, with 9 bases between. CDR3 length: 15 amino acids. Germline values: CDR1 SGHVS, CDR2 FNYEAQ. In DNA, the CDR3 is TGTGCCAGCAGCTTATTTTGGGGGACTAATGAAAAACTGTTTTTT. Residues: CASSLFWGTNEKLFF.

This sequence joins TRBV27 and TRBJ1-5; a weak D match, TRBD1 (6 bases). The V and J ends lost 0 bases and 4 bases respectively, with 10 bases between them. Germline CDR1 MNHEY, CDR2 SMNVEV (reference sequence). This CDR3 contains 15 residues. The DNA for the CDR3 is TGTGCCAGCAGTTTATCAGGGGGGGGGAATCAGCCCCAGCATTTT. Protein product: CASSLSGGGNQPQHF.

The chain carries TRBV12-3 or TRBV12-4 and TRBJ1-1, with D unclear. The CDR3 loop spans 11 amino acids. V was shortened by 3 bases and J by 3 bases, with 2 bases between the two germline ends. CDR3 in amino acids: CASSFDTEAFF. CDR3 nucleotides: TGTGCCAGCAGTTTTGACACTGAAGCTTTCTTT.

The chain employs TRBV28 and TRBJ2-5, with D possibly called TRBD1 or TRBD2 (5 bases each). The CDR3 is made up of 16 amino acids. V gave up 5 bases and J gave up 1 base, with 17 bases separating them. Germline V gene data show CDR1 as MDHEN and CDR2 as SYDVKM. The CDR3 DNA reads as TGTGCCAGCAGTCCAAGAGGGGTAACTGGCCAAGAGACCCAGTACTTC. It translates to CASSPRGVTGQETQYF. Drawing the rest from reference TRBV28 and TRBJ2-5, the complete variable domain is DVKVTQSSRYLVKRTGEKVFLECVQDMDHENMFWYRQDPGLGLRLIYFSYDVKMKEKGDIPEGYSVSREKKERFSLILESASTNQTSMYLCASSPRGVTGQETQYFGPGTRLLVL.

Only one count was recorded for this clone. CDR3 sequence (DNA): TGTGCCATTTCCCGACTAGCGGGGCAAGAGACCCAGTACTTC. Protein product: CAISRLAGQETQYF. The rearrangement joins TRBV10-3 to TRBJ2-5; 11 bases match TRBD2. V trimming: 9 bases; J trimming: 2 bases; junction bases outside the gene matches: 5. Germline CDR1 ENHRY, CDR2 SYGVKD. This CDR3 is built from 14 residues.

This chain links TRBV6-4 with TRBJ2-3, with 9 bases that match TRBD1. V was clipped by 5 bases and J by 3 bases; unmatched bases: 3. This CDR3 contains 14 residues. CDR1 and CDR2 (germline): MRHNA, SNTAGT. CDR3 amino acids: CASSRQGETDTQYF. The CDR3 DNA reads TGTGCCAGCAGTCGACAGGGGGAGACAGATACGCAGTATTTT.

This chain links TRBV28 with TRBJ1-5; TRBD1 is a possible D gene (5 bases). Germline V CDR1 and CDR2: MDHEN, SYDVKM. Trimming left V 4 bases short and J 5 bases short, with 15 bases between. The CDR3 runs 15 residues. The CDR3 sequence is CASSSGTGVDQPQHF. The CDR3 coding sequence is TGTGCCAGCAGTTCAGGGACGGGGGTTGATCAGCCCCAGCATTTT.

The V gene is TRBV2, the J gene TRBJ2-3; D possibly matches TRBD1 or TRBD2 (5 bases each). This CDR3 contains 15 residues. Germline-derived CDR1 and CDR2 are SNHLY and FYNNEI. V was shortened by 5 bases and J by 5 bases, with 17 bases between the two germline ends. CDR3 sequence: CASSHSGAFRDTQYF. The CDR3 nucleotides read TGTGCCAGCAGTCACTCCGGGGCTTTTAGAGATACGCAGTATTTT.

V gene TRBV7-9 combines with J gene TRBJ2-3, with 10 nucleotides matching TRBD2. CDR1 is SEHNR, CDR2 FQNEAQ, per germline (reference sequence). The CDR3 contains 17 residues. Germline trimming cut 5 bases from V and 3 bases from J; bases unmatched to any gene: 11. The CDR3 protein is CASSHAPSGSRTDTQYF. CDR3 coding DNA: TGTGCCAGCAGCCACGCCCCTAGCGGGAGTAGGACAGATACGCAGTATTTT.

The V call is TRBV12-3 or TRBV12-4, the J call TRBJ2-1; D gene uncertain. This CDR3 is 13 amino acids long. V was cut by 1 base and J by 3 bases, with 4 bases left in between. CDR3: CASSLDYYNEQFF. In DNA form, the CDR3 reads TGTGCCAGCAGTTTAGACTACTACAATGAGCAGTTCTTC.

The chain joins TRBV7-9 to TRBJ2-2, with D unresolved. The germline V gene has CDR1 SEHNR and CDR2 FQNEAQ (reference sequence). Trimming stripped 4 bases from V and 7 bases from J, with 16 bases between. This CDR3 spans 15 amino acids. CDR3 protein: CASSSTAEQVGELFF. CDR3 bases: TGTGCCAGCAGCTCCACCGCTGAACAAGTCGGGGAGCTGTTTTTT.

The rearrangement links TRBV7-2 to TRBJ1-4; possible D gene TRBD1, 5 bases. V was cut by 4 bases and J by 6 bases, with 18 bases left in between. The CDR3 has 16 residues. Germline V lookup: CDR1 SGHTA, CDR2 FQGNSA. The CDR3 bases are TGTGCCAGCAGCTCGGTAACGGACATTTCGTATGAAAAACTGTTTTTT. Translation: CASSSVTDISYEKLFF.

V and J are TRBV5-4 and TRBJ2-5; TRBD2 matches 15 bases. CDR1 SGHNT and CDR2 YYREEE come from the germline V gene (reference sequence). CDR3 size: 17 residues. Unmatched junction bases numbered 8, after V lost 3 bases and J lost 5 bases. This CDR3 reads CASSSWTSGGAKETQYF. CDR3 DNA sequence: TGTGCCAGCAGCTCCTGGACTAGCGGGGGGGCCAAGGAGACCCAGTACTTC.